This T cell receptor beta chain emerged from a study of blood T cells in healthy people across ages. Deletions cut 4 bases from V and 4 bases from J, with 14 bases between. The length of the CDR3 is 15 residues. Then a second PCR, running roughly 7 to 11 cycles, was carried out with a sample-barcoded 5' primer and a J-beta primer mix. The study obtained at least 2.5 million CDR3-containing paired-end reads from every sample. Via MiXCR, TCRdb re-called the 5' RACE reads, giving one row per CDR3 protein. The sample consists of some 760,000 distinct CDR3 sequences, around a quarter of them appearing once. The same data also went into a second study, on T cells of mothers and their children.

This TCR was recovered from a boy under 18 in good health. Sequencing was carried out using blood. This chain links TRBV12-3 or TRBV12-4 with TRBJ1-3; D might be TRBD1 (5 bases). The DNA for the CDR3 is TGTGCCAGCAGTTCGCCAGGGTCTGGGGGAAACACCATATATTTT. This sequence encodes CASSSPGSGGNTIYF.